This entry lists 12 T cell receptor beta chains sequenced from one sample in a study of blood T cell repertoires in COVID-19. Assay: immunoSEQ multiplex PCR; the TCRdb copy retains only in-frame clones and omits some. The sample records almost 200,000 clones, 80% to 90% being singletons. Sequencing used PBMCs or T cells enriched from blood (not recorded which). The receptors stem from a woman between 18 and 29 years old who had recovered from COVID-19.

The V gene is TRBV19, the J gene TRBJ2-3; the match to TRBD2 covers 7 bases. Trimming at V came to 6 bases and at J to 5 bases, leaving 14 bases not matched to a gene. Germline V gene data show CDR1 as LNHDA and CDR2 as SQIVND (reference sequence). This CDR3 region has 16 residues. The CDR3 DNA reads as TGTGCCAGTAGCAACGCCGGACTAGACGGGATAGATACGCAGTATTTT. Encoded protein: CASSNAGLDGIDTQYF.

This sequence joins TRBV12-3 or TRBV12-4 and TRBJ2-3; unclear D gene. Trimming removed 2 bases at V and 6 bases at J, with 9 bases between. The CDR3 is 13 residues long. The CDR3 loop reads CASSLIGVDTQYF. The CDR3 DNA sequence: TGTGCCAGCAGTTTAATTGGAGTGGATACGCAGTATTTT.

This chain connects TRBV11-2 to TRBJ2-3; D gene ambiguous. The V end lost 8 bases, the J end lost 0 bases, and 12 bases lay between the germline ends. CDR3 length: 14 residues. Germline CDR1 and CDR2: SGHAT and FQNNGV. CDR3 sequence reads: CASRPPYSTDTQYF. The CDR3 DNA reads TGTGCCAGCCGCCCCCCCTATAGCACAGATACGCAGTATTTT.

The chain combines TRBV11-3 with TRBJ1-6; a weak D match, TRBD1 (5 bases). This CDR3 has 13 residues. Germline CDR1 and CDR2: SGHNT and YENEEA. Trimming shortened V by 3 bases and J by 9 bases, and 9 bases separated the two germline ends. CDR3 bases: TGTGCCAGCAGCTTGGGGGGGGGTTCACCCCTCCACTTT. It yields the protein CASSLGGGSPLHF. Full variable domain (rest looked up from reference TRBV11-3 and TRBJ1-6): EAGVVQSPRYKIIEKKQPVAFWCNPISGHNTLYWYLQNLGQGPELLIRYENEEAVDDSQLPKDRFSAERLKGVDSTLKIQPAELGDSAVYLCASSLGGGSPLHFGNGTRLTVT.

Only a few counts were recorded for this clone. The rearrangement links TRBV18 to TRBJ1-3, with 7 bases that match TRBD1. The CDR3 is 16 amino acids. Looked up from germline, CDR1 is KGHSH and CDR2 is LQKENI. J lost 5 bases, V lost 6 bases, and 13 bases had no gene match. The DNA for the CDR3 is TGTGCCAGCTCCCCCATCCGGGACAGAGCTAGAAACACCATATATTTT. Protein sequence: CASSPIRDRARNTIYF.

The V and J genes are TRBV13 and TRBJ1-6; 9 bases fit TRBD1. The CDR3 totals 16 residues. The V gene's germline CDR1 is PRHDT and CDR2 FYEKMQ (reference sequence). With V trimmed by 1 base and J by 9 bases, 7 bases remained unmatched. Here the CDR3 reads CASSLATGTGFSPLHF. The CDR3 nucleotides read TGTGCCAGCAGCTTAGCAACCGGGACAGGGTTTTCACCCCTCCACTTT.

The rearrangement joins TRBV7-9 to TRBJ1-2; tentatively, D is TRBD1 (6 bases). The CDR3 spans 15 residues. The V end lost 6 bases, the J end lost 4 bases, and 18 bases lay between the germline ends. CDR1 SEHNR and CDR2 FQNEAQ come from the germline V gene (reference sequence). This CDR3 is CASSREAGDSYGYTF. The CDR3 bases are TGTGCCAGCAGTAGAGAGGCAGGGGATAGCTATGGCTACACCTTC.

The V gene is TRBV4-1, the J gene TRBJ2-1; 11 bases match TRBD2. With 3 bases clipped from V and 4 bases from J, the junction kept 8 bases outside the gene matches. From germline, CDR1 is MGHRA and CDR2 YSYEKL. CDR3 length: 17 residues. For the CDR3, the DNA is TGCGCCAGCAGCCAGGCTAGCGGGGGGCCACTATACAATGAGCAGTTCTTC. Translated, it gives CASSQASGGPLYNEQFF.

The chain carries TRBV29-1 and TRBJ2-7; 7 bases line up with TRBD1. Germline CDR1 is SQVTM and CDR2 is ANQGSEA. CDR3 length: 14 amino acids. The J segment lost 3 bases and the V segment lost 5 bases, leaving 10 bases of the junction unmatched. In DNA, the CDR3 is TGCAGCGTTCGACTTGGGGGACAGAGCTACGAGCAGTACTTC. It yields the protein CSVRLGGQSYEQYF.

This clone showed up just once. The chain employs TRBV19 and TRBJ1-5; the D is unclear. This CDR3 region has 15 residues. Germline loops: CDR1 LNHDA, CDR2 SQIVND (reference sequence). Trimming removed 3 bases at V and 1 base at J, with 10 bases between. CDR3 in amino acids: CASSIGGLSNQPQHF. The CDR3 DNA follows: TGTGCCAGTAGTATCGGAGGGCTCAGCAATCAGCCCCAGCATTTT.

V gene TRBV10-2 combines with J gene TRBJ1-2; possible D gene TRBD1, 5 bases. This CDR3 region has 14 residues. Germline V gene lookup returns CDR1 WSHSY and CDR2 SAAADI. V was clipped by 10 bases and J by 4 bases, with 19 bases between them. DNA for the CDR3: TGCGCCACCCTCGATAGGGGCACGGGCTATGGCTACACCTTC. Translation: CATLDRGTGYGYTF.

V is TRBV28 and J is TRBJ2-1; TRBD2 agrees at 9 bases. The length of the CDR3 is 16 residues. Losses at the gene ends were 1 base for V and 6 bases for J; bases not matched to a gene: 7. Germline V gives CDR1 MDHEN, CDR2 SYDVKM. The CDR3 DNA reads TGTGCCAGCAGTTTATCGGTAGCGGGGGAAGTCAATGAGCAGTTCTTC. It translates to CASSLSVAGEVNEQFF.